These T cell receptor beta chains were read from a single sample in a study of blood T cell dynamics during melanoma immunotherapy. Assay used: immunoSEQ multiplex PCR; TCRdb lists only in-frame clones, some missing. The profile shows 8,500 to 11,000 clones, around 83% of them singletons. The sequencing used blood, collected from a patient treated with checkpoint blockade. These receptors were obtained from a human donor with melanoma. CDR3s include the opening cysteine and the closing phenylalanine or tryptophan. The D gene is left open where the match is weak. Only part of the rows carry a size: once, few, many, or a class if the clone is expanded.

V	size	D	J	DNA	CDR3
TRBV7-2	.	.	TRBJ2-3	TGTGCCAGCAGCTTGATTGGAGTTTTGGATACGCAGTATTTT	CASSLIGVLDTQYF
TRBV4-1	.	TRBD1	TRBJ1-5	TGCGCCAGCAGCCTCACGACAGGGGAGGCCCAGCATTTT	CASSLTTGEAQHF
TRBV21-1	few	.	TRBJ2-5	TGTGCCAGCAGCAAACCCGGACAACAGTACCAAGAGACCCAGTACTTC	CASSKPGQQYQETQYF
TRBV14	.	.	TRBJ2-5	TGTGCCAGCAGCCAAAACTTTCAAGAGACCCAGTACTTC	CASSQNFQETQYF
TRBV5-5	.	.	TRBJ2-7	TGTGCCAGCAGTACCGTTGCCAGGGCGGAGGAGCAGTACTTC	CASSTVARAEEQYF
TRBV19	.	.	TRBJ1-5	TGTGCCAGTACGGGGACACTCATGGGGAAAATTGAGCCCCAGCATTTT	CASTGTLMGKIEPQHF
TRBV19	.	TRBD1	TRBJ2-7	TGTGCCAGTAGTCCGAGGACAGGGGTCAACGAGCAGTACTTC	CASSPRTGVNEQYF
TRBV4-1	.	TRBD2	TRBJ2-3	TGCGCCAGCAGCGGTAGAGCGGGGGGGATAGATACGCAGTATTTT	CASSGRAGGIDTQYF
TRBV15	.	.	TRBJ2-5	TGTGCCACCAGCAGCAGGGGGGGAGAGACCCAGTACTTC	CATSSRGGETQYF
TRBV2	.	TRBD2	TRBJ2-1	TGTGCCAGCAGAATTCGGACTAGCGGGGATAATGAGCAGTTCTTC	CASRIRTSGDNEQFF
TRBV6-4	.	TRBD2	TRBJ2-3	TGTGCCAGCAGTCCCCGGGGGGGAGAGGCAGATACGCAGTATTTT	CASSPRGGEADTQYF
TRBV7-3	.	.	TRBJ2-3	TGTGCCAGCAGCTTAATCGGGCAGGGGCACGCAGATACGCAGTATTTT	CASSLIGQGHADTQYF
TRBV7-9	.	.	TRBJ1-1	TGTGCCAGCAGGGAGTCAGGGTACGGAGCTTTCTTT	CASRESGYGAFF
TRBV29-1	.	.	TRBJ1-2	TGCAGCGTTGATTCAGGGGACGGCGGGGGCTATGGCTACACCTTC	CSVDSGDGGGYGYTF